This is a list of T cell receptor beta chains from one sample in a study of blood T cell repertoires in COVID-19. Sequencing used immunoSEQ multiplex PCR; TCRdb keeps in-frame clones, though not all of them. Seen here are over 200,000 clones, approximately 91% observed once, and the top ten hold 0.7% to 0.85%. The specimen sequenced was peripheral blood. These receptors were taken from a woman in her 30s with acute or convalescent COVID-19. Each CDR3 is given with its conserved first and last residue. Each record gives: D gene, V gene, J gene, CDR3 protein. The D gene is left open where the match is weak.

d_gene: .
v_gene: TRBV3-1/TRBV3-2
j_gene: TRBJ1-1
CDR3aa: CASSQELYEAFF

d_gene: TRBD2
v_gene: TRBV6-5
j_gene: TRBJ2-7
CDR3aa: CASRLAGESYEQYF

d_gene: .
v_gene: TRBV7-9
j_gene: TRBJ2-2
CDR3aa: CASSLIVGGPTGELFF

d_gene: .
v_gene: TRBV30
j_gene: TRBJ2-3
CDR3aa: CAWRGGARPPDTQYF

d_gene: .
v_gene: TRBV19
j_gene: TRBJ2-3
CDR3aa: CASSEGGTDTQYF

d_gene: .
v_gene: TRBV5-1
j_gene: TRBJ2-2
CDR3aa: CATPTGTGELFF

d_gene: .
v_gene: TRBV5-1
j_gene: TRBJ2-5
CDR3aa: CASSLGQEYQETQYF

d_gene: TRBD1
v_gene: TRBV2
j_gene: TRBJ1-2
CDR3aa: CASSEAAGGGYTF

d_gene: .
v_gene: TRBV28
j_gene: TRBJ2-7
CDR3aa: CASSFGQGTLLGELYF

d_gene: .
v_gene: TRBV13
j_gene: TRBJ2-1
CDR3aa: CASSTLSGREQFF

d_gene: .
v_gene: TRBV5-1
j_gene: TRBJ1-5
CDR3aa: CASSFDRGQPQHF

d_gene: .
v_gene: TRBV9
j_gene: TRBJ2-5
CDR3aa: CASSVGSSRGHRETQYF

d_gene: TRBD1
v_gene: TRBV7-3
j_gene: TRBJ2-2
CDR3aa: CASSIGTGINTGELFF

d_gene: TRBD2
v_gene: TRBV10-3
j_gene: TRBJ2-7
CDR3aa: CAMNWTSGSPLYEQYF

d_gene: .
v_gene: TRBV25-1
j_gene: TRBJ1-3
CDR3aa: CASSESMRGNTIYF

d_gene: .
v_gene: TRBV2
j_gene: TRBJ1-3
CDR3aa: CASSSVGGGNTIYF

d_gene: TRBD1
v_gene: TRBV27
j_gene: TRBJ1-1
CDR3aa: CASSTGGWTEAFF

d_gene: TRBD1
v_gene: TRBV12-3/TRBV12-4
j_gene: TRBJ1-2
CDR3aa: CASGGQGLGGYTF

d_gene: TRBD2
v_gene: TRBV11-3
j_gene: TRBJ2-3
CDR3aa: CASSLVLAGGPDTQYF

d_gene: TRBD2
v_gene: TRBV6-6
j_gene: TRBJ2-1
CDR3aa: CASSTSGSGVYNEQFF

d_gene: TRBD1
v_gene: TRBV27
j_gene: TRBJ2-7
CDR3aa: CASSLLTGTGVNYEQYF

d_gene: .
v_gene: TRBV9
j_gene: TRBJ2-7
CDR3aa: CASSARAGNSYEQYF

d_gene: .
v_gene: TRBV7-2
j_gene: TRBJ1-1
CDR3aa: CASSPGAGGTEAFF

d_gene: .
v_gene: TRBV27
j_gene: TRBJ2-3
CDR3aa: CASSLGQSSTDTQYF

d_gene: TRBD1
v_gene: TRBV6-2/TRBV6-3
j_gene: TRBJ2-1
CDR3aa: CASSRPGQGASYNEQFF

d_gene: .
v_gene: TRBV6-5
j_gene: TRBJ1-1
CDR3aa: CASSRGNTEAFF

d_gene: TRBD1
v_gene: TRBV13
j_gene: TRBJ2-7
CDR3aa: CASSRPGTGLHEQYF

d_gene: .
v_gene: TRBV6-5
j_gene: TRBJ1-1
CDR3aa: CASSTLGGMNTEAFF

d_gene: .
v_gene: TRBV10-2
j_gene: TRBJ1-2
CDR3aa: CASTAGASYGYTF

d_gene: .
v_gene: TRBV7-8
j_gene: TRBJ2-5
CDR3aa: CASSSSRGWQETQYF

d_gene: TRBD2
v_gene: TRBV2
j_gene: TRBJ2-7
CDR3aa: CASSPTSWEQYF

d_gene: TRBD1
v_gene: TRBV27
j_gene: TRBJ2-7
CDR3aa: CASSLYRGLSYEQYF

d_gene: .
v_gene: TRBV6-2/TRBV6-3
j_gene: TRBJ2-2
CDR3aa: CASSKAPRDTGELFF

d_gene: TRBD1
v_gene: TRBV6-6
j_gene: TRBJ1-6
CDR3aa: CASSWTGGGSPLHF

d_gene: TRBD2
v_gene: TRBV19
j_gene: TRBJ2-7
CDR3aa: CASSIGASGIYEQYF

d_gene: .
v_gene: TRBV30
j_gene: TRBJ2-3
CDR3aa: CAYGPSQYF

d_gene: .
v_gene: TRBV5-4
j_gene: TRBJ2-5
CDR3aa: CASSLVGQETQYF

d_gene: .
v_gene: TRBV14
j_gene: TRBJ2-7
CDR3aa: CASSPLLSGSYEQYF

d_gene: .
v_gene: TRBV18
j_gene: TRBJ2-3
CDR3aa: CASSPPWVRGKSTDTQYF

d_gene: TRBD1
v_gene: TRBV19
j_gene: TRBJ2-7
CDR3aa: CASRGPPGQGAYEQYF

d_gene: .
v_gene: TRBV4-1
j_gene: TRBJ2-2
CDR3aa: CASSQDSRMNTGELFF